The rows below give T cell receptor beta chains drawn from one sample of a study of cytotoxic CD8 clonotypes in ibrutinib-treated CLL. The data were produced by immunoSEQ multiplex PCR, yet TCRdb's version contains in-frame clones alone and is incomplete. The table has about 50,000 clones, 45% to 60% seen once; the top ten hold 25% to 35%. The sample in question was PBMCs, obtained after 24 months of ibrutinib treatment. These receptors came from a human donor with chronic lymphocytic leukemia. Each CDR3 is given with its conserved first and last residue. Each record gives: CDR3 length, J gene, clone size, D gene, V gene, CDR3 DNA, CDR3 protein. D genes are given only for firm matches. Not all rows give a size; the values are once, few, many and, for expanded clones, a class.

length: 16; J: TRBJ2-1; size: NA; D: TRBD1; V: TRBV5-5; DNA: TGTGCCAGCAGCTGGGGGACAGGGGGCTCCTACAATGAGCAGTTCTTC; CDR3: CASSWGTGGSYNEQFF
length: 15; J: TRBJ2-2; size: few; D: NA; V: TRBV13; DNA: TGTGCCAGCAGCTTACCACAGGGGAACACCGGGGAGCTGTTTTTT; CDR3: CASSLPQGNTGELFF
length: 15; J: TRBJ2-3; size: NA; D: TRBD1; V: TRBV6-1; DNA: TGTGCCAGCAGCAGGGGGCCCGGGAGCACAGATACGCAGTATTTT; CDR3: CASSRGPGSTDTQYF
length: 16; J: TRBJ2-5; size: NA; D: TRBD2; V: TRBV5-6; DNA: TGTGCCAGCAGCTTGTTTTCGGGAGGCGGCCAAGAGACCCAGTACTTC; CDR3: CASSLFSGGGQETQYF
length: 12; J: TRBJ2-5; size: many; D: NA; V: TRBV5-1; DNA: TGCGCCAGCAGCTTGATAGGGGAGACCCAGTACTTC; CDR3: CASSLIGETQYF
length: 10; J: TRBJ1-2; size: few; D: NA; V: TRBV29-1; DNA: TGCAGCGTTTTGAACCCCGGCTACACCTTC; CDR3: CSVLNPGYTF
length: 13; J: TRBJ1-1; size: NA; D: NA; V: TRBV7-8; DNA: TGTGCCAGCAGCCGGGGGGGGAACACTGAAGCTTTCTTT; CDR3: CASSRGGNTEAFF
length: 14; J: TRBJ2-7; size: NA; D: NA; V: TRBV6-1; DNA: TGTGCCAGCTTCACATGGGGACGGGATAACAAGCAGTACTTC; CDR3: CASFTWGRDNKQYF
length: 18; J: TRBJ1-1; size: NA; D: NA; V: TRBV23-1; DNA: TGCGCCAGCAGTCAATCATGGGCAGGGCCTTTCATGAACACTGAAGCTTTCTTT; CDR3: CASSQSWAGPFMNTEAFF
length: 12; J: TRBJ1-2; size: NA; D: NA; V: TRBV19; DNA: TGTGCCAGTAGTCGACAGAACTATGGCTACACCTTC; CDR3: CASSRQNYGYTF
length: 14; J: TRBJ1-2; size: few; D: TRBD1; V: TRBV19; DNA: TGTGCCAGTAGTCGCACAGGGGTTAGCTATGGCTACACCTTC; CDR3: CASSRTGVSYGYTF
length: 16; J: TRBJ1-4; size: NA; D: NA; V: TRBV6-1; DNA: TGTGCCAGCAGTGAACTCGGGACATGGGCTAATGAAAAACTGTTTTTT; CDR3: CASSELGTWANEKLFF
length: 12; J: TRBJ1-3; size: many; D: NA; V: TRBV6-5; DNA: TGTGCCAGCAGCCCCCAGGGAAACACCATATATTTT; CDR3: CASSPQGNTIYF
length: 13; J: TRBJ1-5; size: NA; D: NA; V: TRBV6-1; DNA: TGTGCCAGCAGTCTAAGAGGGAATCAGCCCCAGCATTTT; CDR3: CASSLRGNQPQHF
length: 14; J: TRBJ1-2; size: NA; D: NA; V: TRBV4-2; DNA: TGTGCCAGCAGCCAAGCTGGGGGTCGATATGGCTACACCTTC; CDR3: CASSQAGGRYGYTF
length: 12; J: TRBJ1-5; size: once; D: NA; V: TRBV19; DNA: TGTGCCAGTAGCGACAGACGGCAGCCCCAGCATTTT; CDR3: CASSDRRQPQHF
length: 14; J: TRBJ1-2; size: many; D: NA; V: TRBV15; DNA: TGTGCCACCAGCAGCCTACAGGATCCCTTCGGCTACACCTTC; CDR3: CATSSLQDPFGYTF